Given below is one T cell receptor beta chain in context. This sample is drawn from a study of blood T cells in healthy people across ages. Drawn from each donor were roughly 9.4 milliliters of peripheral blood. A second PCR of about 7 to 12 cycles used a sample-barcoded 5' primer and a J-beta primer mix. MiXCR, applied by TCRdb to the 5' RACE reads, yields one record per CDR3 protein. Of more than 900,000 distinct CDR3 sequences in the sample, 25% to 35% are singletons; the top ten hold more than 8.5%. This sample was also put to use in a study of T cells of mothers and their children. That work contributes: At roughly 1.6 ug per 15 ul, all of the extracted RNA went into cDNA synthesis. Comparable shaping of TCR recombination output by thymic selection was observed in related and unrelated pairs. Versus unrelated pairs, overlap was slightly higher in related mother-child pairs, without reaching significance.

The receptor was isolated from a woman between 40 and 55 years old in good health. Input material: blood.

This chain's CDR3 is CASSPPPGLAGSPASTDTQYF. The DNA for the CDR3 is TGTGCCAGCTCACCACCCCCAGGACTAGCGGGCAGCCCAGCTAGCACAGATACGCAGTATTTT. The chain is built from TRBV18 and TRBJ2-3; 11 bases align to TRBD2. Germline V gene sequence: CDR1 KGHSH, CDR2 LQKENI. V shed 0 bases, J shed 0 bases, and the junction held 14 bases outside the gene matches. This CDR3 has 21 amino acids.